Shown below are 8 T cell receptor beta chains from a single sample sequenced in a study of cytomegalovirus exposure and HLA in healthy donors. The PCR was carried out with 60 Vbeta primers and 13 Jbeta primers. Sequencing used immunoSEQ multiplex PCR; TCRdb keeps in-frame clones, though not all of them. In all, the sample yields over 35,000 clones. Sequencing was performed on PBMCs. Every receptor here comes from a woman in her twenties or thirties in good health and CMV-seronegative.

This chain links TRBV11-2 with TRBJ2-5; 8 bases are shared with TRBD1. The CDR3 covers 15 residues. Germline V CDR1 and CDR2: SGHAT, FQNNGV. V lost 3 bases to trimming and J lost 5 bases; unmatched junction nucleotides: 8. CDR3 amino acids: CASSLQGARGETQYF. The DNA of the CDR3 is TGTGCCAGCAGCTTGCAGGGGGCCAGGGGGGAGACCCAGTACTTC.

This chain connects TRBV4-3 to TRBJ1-4, with a tentative D call TRBD1 (5 bases). V lost 0 bases, J lost 5 bases, and 16 bases lay in between. The CDR3 loop spans 17 amino acids. Germline assignment: CDR1 LGHNA and CDR2 YSLEER. CDR3 loop: CASSQDSSSRANEKLFF. The DNA of the CDR3 is TGCGCCAGCAGCCAAGATAGTTCCAGCAGGGCGAATGAAAAACTGTTTTTT.

The J gene is TRBJ2-6, the V gene TRBV4-1; D gene ambiguous. The CDR3 is made up of 17 amino acids. V was pared by 1 base and J by 1 base, with 11 bases between. Germline CDR1 and CDR2: MGHRA and YSYEKL. The CDR3 DNA sequence: TGCGCCAGCAGCCAAGTTCCGTCGTTATCTGGGGCCAACGTCCTGACTTTC. Translation gives CASSQVPSLSGANVLTF.

The CDR3 DNA reads as TGTGCCAGTAGGACTAGGGGGGGCGGGAAAAACATTCAGTACTTC. It is translated as CASRTRGGGKNIQYF. This sequence joins TRBV19 and TRBJ2-4, with D possibly TRBD2 on 7 matching bases. CDR1 is LNHDA, CDR2 SQIVND, per germline (reference sequence). Trimming removed 6 bases at V and 4 bases at J, with 16 bases between. The CDR3 is 15 amino acids. Filled out from reference TRBV19 and TRBJ2-4, the complete variable domain reads DGGITQSPKYLFRKEGQNVTLSCEQNLNHDAMYWYRQDPGQGLRLIYYSQIVNDFQKGDIAEGYSVSREKKESFPLTVTSAQKNPTAFYLCASRTRGGGKNIQYFGAGTRLSVL.

The chain carries TRBV6-1 and TRBJ2-3; possible D gene TRBD1, 5 bases. V was pared by 2 bases and J by 2 bases, with 8 bases between. Germline CDR1 and CDR2: MNHNS and SASEGT. The CDR3 covers 14 residues. The CDR3 loop is CASSEWGPTDTQYF. The DNA of the CDR3 is TGTGCCAGCAGTGAATGGGGCCCCACAGATACGCAGTATTTT.

The gene calls are TRBV10-1 and TRBJ1-5, with TRBD1 as a possible D gene (6 bases). CDR3 length equals 13 residues. V lost 1 base and J lost 6, with 7 bases in between. Germline CDR1 is WNHNN and CDR2 is SYGVQD (reference sequence). CDR3 bases: TGCGCCAGCAGTGAGTTCAGGGGTCAGCCCCAGCATTTT. It codes for CASSEFRGQPQHF.

The chain joins TRBV7-2 to TRBJ2-7; D uncertain. Germline CDR1 and CDR2: SGHTA and FQGNSA. CDR3 length: 12 amino acids. Trimming left V 3 bases short and J 10 bases short, with 13 bases between. The CDR3 sequence: CASSLGSPRQYF. The CDR3 DNA follows: TGTGCCAGCAGCTTGGGCAGCCCCAGACAGTACTTC.

The chain couples TRBV30 to TRBJ2-5; possibly TRBD2 for D (6 bases). This CDR3 has 16 residues. The V end was cut by 5 bases, the J end by 1 base, with 20 bases between. CDR1 GTSNPN and CDR2 SVGIG come from the germline V gene (reference sequence). This CDR3 is CAWAQPGGKFQETQYF. The CDR3 DNA sequence: TGTGCCTGGGCCCAACCCGGAGGGAAGTTCCAAGAGACCCAGTACTTC.